This TCR beta chain is drawn from a study of T cells after yellow fever vaccination. The CDR3 runs to 16 residues. Germline CDR1 is LGHNA and CDR2 is YSLEER. Trimming cost V 1 base and J 0 bases, with 10 bases left between them. TCRdb independently ran MiXCR on the 5' RACE reads; one entry per CDR3 protein. The sample carries approximately 510,000 distinct CDR3 sequences, just over 20% recorded once. This clonotype was counted between two and nine times. The receptor's source is a man aged 18 to 29 who received the YFV17D yellow fever vaccine. The input for sequencing was PBMCs, taken roughly 20 days after the first yellow fever vaccination. The genes are TRBV4-3 and TRBJ2-1; D gene uncertain. The chain's CDR3 is CASSQGLGSSYNEQFF. For the CDR3, the DNA is TGCGCCAGCAGCCAAGGCTTAGGAAGCTCCTACAATGAGCAGTTCTTC.